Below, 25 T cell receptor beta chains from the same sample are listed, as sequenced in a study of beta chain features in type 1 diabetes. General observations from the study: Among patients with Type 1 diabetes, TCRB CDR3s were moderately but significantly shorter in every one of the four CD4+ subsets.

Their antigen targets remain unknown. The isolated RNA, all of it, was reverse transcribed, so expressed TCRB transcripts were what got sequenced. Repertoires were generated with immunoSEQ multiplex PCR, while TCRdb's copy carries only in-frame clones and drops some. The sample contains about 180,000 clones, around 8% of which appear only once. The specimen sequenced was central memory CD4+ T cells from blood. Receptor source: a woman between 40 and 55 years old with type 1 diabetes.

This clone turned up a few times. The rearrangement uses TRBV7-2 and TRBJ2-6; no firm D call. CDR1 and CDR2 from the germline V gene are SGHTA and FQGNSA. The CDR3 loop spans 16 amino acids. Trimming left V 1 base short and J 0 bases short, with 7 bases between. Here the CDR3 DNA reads TGTGCCAGCAGCTTAGGGTTACTCTCTGGGGCCAACGTCCTGACTTTC. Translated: CASSLGLLSGANVLTF.

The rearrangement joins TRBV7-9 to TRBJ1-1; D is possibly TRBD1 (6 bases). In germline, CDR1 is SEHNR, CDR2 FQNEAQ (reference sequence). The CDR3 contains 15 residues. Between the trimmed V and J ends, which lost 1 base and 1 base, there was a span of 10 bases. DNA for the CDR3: TGTGCCAGCAGCTTAGATGGGACACCGAACACTGAAGCTTTCTTT. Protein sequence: CASSLDGTPNTEAFF. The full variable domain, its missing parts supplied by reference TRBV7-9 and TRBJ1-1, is DTGVSQNPRHKITKRGQNVTFRCDPISEHNRLYWYRQTLGQGPEFLTYFQNEAQLEKSRLLSDRFSAERPKGSFSTLEIQRTEQGDSAMYLCASSLDGTPNTEAFFGQGTRLTVV.

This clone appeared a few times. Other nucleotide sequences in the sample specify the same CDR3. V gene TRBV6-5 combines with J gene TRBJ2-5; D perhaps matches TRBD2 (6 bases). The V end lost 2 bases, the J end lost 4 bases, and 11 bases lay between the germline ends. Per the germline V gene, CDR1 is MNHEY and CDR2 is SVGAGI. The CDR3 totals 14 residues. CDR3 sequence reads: CASSYGTEGETQYF. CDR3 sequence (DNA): TGTGCCAGCAGTTACGGCACGGAGGGAGAGACCCAGTACTTC.

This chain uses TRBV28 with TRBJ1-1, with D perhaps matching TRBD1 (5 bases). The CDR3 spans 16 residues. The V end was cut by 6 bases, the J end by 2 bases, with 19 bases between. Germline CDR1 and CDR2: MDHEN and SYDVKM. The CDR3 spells CASSLRRRTRNTEAFF. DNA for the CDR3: TGTGCCAGCAGCCTCAGGAGAAGGACAAGAAACACTGAAGCTTTCTTT.

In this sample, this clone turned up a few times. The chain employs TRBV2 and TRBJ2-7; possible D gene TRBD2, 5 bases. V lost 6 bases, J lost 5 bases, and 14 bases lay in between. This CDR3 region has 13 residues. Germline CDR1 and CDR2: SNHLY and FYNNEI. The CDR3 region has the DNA TGTGCCAGCAGCGGGGAAAGTGGTCACGAGCAGTACTTC. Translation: CASSGESGHEQYF.

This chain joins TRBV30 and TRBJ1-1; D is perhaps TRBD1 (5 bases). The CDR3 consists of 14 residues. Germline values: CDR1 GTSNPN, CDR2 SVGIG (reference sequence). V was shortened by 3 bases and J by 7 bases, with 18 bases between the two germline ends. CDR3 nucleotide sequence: TGTGCCTGGAGCCCAGGGCCCAAATCGCGTGAAGCTTTCTTT. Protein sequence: CAWSPGPKSREAFF.

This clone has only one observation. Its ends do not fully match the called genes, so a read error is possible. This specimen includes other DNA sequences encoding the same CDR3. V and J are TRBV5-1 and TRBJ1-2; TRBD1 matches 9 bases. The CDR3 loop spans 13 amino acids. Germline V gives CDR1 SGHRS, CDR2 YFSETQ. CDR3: CASSLWDRDGYTF. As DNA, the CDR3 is TGTGCCAGCAGCCTATGGGACAGGGATGGCTACACCTTC.

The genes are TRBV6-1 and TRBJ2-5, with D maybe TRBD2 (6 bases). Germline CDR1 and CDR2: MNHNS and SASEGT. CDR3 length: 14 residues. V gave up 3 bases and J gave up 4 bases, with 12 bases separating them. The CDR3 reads CASSEAQGGETQYF. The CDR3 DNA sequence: TGTGCCAGCAGTGAGGCCCAGGGAGGAGAGACCCAGTACTTC.

CDR3 loop: CASSRSGVATEAFF. CDR3 nucleotides: TGTGCCAGCAGTCGCTCCGGGGTGGCCACTGAAGCTTTCTTT. The V and J genes are TRBV6-6 and TRBJ1-1; no clear D gene. Trimming removed 5 bases from V and 4 bases from J, with 14 bases in between. Germline V CDR1 and CDR2: MNHNY, SVGAGI (reference sequence). The CDR3 extends over 14 amino acids.

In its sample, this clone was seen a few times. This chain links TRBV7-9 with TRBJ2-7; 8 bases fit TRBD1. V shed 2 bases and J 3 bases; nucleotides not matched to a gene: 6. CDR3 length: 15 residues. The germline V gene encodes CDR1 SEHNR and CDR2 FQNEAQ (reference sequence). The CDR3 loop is CASSLTGQGSYEQYF. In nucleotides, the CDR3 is TGTGCCAGCAGCTTAACTGGACAGGGTAGCTACGAGCAGTACTTC.

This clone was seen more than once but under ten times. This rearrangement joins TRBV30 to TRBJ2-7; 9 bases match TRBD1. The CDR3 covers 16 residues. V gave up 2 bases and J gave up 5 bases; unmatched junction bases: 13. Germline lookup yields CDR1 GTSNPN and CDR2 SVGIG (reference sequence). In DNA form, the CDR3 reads TGTGCCTGGAGTCCGCCCGGGACAGGGAATTGGCACGAGCAGTACTTC. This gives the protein CAWSPPGTGNWHEQYF. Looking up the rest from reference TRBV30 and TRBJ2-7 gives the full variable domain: SQTIHQWPATLVQPVGSPLSLECTVEGTSNPNLYWYRQAAGRGLQLLFYSVGIGQISSEVPQNLSASRPQDRQFILSSKKLLLSDSGFYLCAWSPPGTGNWHEQYFGPGTRLTVT.

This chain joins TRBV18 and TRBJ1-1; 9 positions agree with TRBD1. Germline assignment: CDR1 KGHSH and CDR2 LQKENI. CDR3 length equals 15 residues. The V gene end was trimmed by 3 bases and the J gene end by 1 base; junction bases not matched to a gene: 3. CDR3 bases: TGTGCCAGCTCACCGACGGGACAGGGGAACACTGAAGCTTTCTTT. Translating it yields CASSPTGQGNTEAFF.

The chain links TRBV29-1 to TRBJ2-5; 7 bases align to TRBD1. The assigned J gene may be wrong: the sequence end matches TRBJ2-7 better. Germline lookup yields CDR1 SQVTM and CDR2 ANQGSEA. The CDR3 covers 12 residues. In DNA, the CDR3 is TGCAGCGTTGAGGCAGGGGGCTACGAGCAGTACTTC. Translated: CSVEAGGYEQYF.

This chain's CDR3 is CASKSGRTEAFF. The CDR3 DNA reads as TGTGCCAGCAAGAGCGGAAGGACTGAAGCTTTCTTT. The V gene is TRBV27, the J gene TRBJ1-1; D is unclear. The V gene lost 7 bases and the J gene lost 5 bases, with 11 bases spanning the gap. Germline assignment: CDR1 MNHEY and CDR2 SMNVEV (reference sequence). The CDR3 totals 12 residues.

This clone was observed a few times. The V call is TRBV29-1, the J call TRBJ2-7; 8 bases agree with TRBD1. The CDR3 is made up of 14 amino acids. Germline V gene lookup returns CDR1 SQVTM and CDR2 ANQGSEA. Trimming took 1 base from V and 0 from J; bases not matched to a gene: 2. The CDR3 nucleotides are TGCAGCGTTGAAGCCGGGACAGGCTCCTACGAGCAGTACTTC. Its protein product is CSVEAGTGSYEQYF.

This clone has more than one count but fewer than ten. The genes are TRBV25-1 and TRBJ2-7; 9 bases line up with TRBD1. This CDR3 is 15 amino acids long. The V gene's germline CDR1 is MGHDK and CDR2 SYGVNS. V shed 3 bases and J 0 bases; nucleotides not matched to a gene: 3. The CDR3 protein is CASSDDRGNSYEQYF. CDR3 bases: TGTGCCAGCAGTGACGACAGGGGGAACTCCTACGAGCAGTACTTC.

CDR3 DNA: TGTGCCAGCAGCACGGGACTAGCGGGAGCGACACCCACAGATACGCAGTATTTT. Amino acids: CASSTGLAGATPTDTQYF. The V call is TRBV5-8, the J call TRBJ2-3; TRBD2 matches at 14 bases. Unmatched junction bases numbered 9, after V lost 4 bases and J lost 2 bases. Germline V gene lookup returns CDR1 SGHTS and CDR2 YDEGEE. The CDR3 runs to 18 residues.

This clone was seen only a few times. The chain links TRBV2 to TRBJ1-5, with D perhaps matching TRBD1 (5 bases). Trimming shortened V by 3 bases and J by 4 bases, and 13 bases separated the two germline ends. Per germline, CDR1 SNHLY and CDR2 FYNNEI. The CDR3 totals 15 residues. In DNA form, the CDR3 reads TGTGCCAGCAGTGAGGAGGGGACGGGGAATCAGCCCCAGCATTTT. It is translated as CASSEEGTGNQPQHF.

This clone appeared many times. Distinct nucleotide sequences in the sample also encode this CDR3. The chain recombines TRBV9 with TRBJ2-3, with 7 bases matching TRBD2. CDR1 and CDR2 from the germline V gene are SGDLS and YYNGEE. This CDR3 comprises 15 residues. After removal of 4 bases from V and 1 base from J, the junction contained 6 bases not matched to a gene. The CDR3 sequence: CASSPRGTGTDTQYF. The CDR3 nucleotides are TGTGCCAGCAGCCCGCGGGGGACCGGCACAGATACGCAGTATTTT.

CDR3 sequence: CASSRTGTDDTEAFF. The CDR3, as DNA: TGTGCCAGCAGCCGAACAGGGACCGACGACACTGAAGCTTTCTTT. The chain combines TRBV11-1 with TRBJ1-1, with D perhaps matching TRBD1 (6 bases). Trimming pared 5 bases from V and 3 bases from J, leaving 16 bases between. This CDR3 has 15 amino acids. Germline V lookup: CDR1 SGHAT, CDR2 FQDESV (reference sequence).

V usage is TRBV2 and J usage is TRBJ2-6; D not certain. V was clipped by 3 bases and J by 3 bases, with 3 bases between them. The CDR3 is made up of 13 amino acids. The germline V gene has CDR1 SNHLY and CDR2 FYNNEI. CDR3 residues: CASSESGANVLTF. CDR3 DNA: TGTGCCAGCAGTGAGAGTGGGGCCAACGTCCTGACTTTC.

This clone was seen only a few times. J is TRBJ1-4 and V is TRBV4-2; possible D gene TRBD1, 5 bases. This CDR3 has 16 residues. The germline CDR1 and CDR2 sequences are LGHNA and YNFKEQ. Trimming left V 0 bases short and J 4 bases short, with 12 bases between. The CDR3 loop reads CASSQDLGAVNEKLFF. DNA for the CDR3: TGTGCCAGCAGCCAAGATCTAGGGGCGGTTAATGAAAAACTGTTTTTT.

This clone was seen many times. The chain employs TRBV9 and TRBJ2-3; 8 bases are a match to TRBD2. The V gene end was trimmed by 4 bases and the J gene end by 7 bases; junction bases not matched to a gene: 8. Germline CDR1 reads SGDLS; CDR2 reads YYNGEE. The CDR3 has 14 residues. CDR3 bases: TGTGCCAGCAGCCCCCTGGTAGCGGGGAATACGCAGTATTTT. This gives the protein CASSPLVAGNTQYF.

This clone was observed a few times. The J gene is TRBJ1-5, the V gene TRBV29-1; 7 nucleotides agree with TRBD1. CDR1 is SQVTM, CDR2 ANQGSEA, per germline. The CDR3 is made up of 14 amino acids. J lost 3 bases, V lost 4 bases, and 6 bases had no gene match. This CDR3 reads CSVASQGDNQPQHF. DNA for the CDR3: TGCAGCGTTGCCTCGCAGGGGGACAATCAGCCCCAGCATTTT.

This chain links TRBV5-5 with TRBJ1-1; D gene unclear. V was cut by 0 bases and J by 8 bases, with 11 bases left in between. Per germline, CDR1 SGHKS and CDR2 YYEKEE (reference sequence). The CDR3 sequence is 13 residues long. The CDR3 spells CASSLEGGLEAFF. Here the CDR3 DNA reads TGTGCCAGCAGCTTGGAAGGAGGGCTGGAAGCTTTCTTT.